Included here is one T cell receptor beta chain sequence, with context. The antigen is undetermined. Coculturing was carried out on the mixed lymphocyte reaction cells. It lasted 5 to 7 days and was done at 37°C. The data were obtained in a study of siplizumab effects on memory and regulatory T cells. The CDR3 spans 15 residues. CDR1 and CDR2 from the germline V gene are LGHNA and YNFKEQ. The V end was cut by 0 bases, the J end by 7 bases, with 12 bases between. Profiled with immunoSEQ multiplex PCR; TCRdb holds only in-frame clones, not every one. The data show 2,500 to 3,500 clones, roughly 49% seen once. Overall study findings and caveats: Whether proliferating Tregs in siplizumab cultures suppress was not functionally confirmed.

Sample: CFSE-low (dividing) CD4+ T cells sorted from an allogeneic mixed lymphocyte reaction. The receptor was derived from a human donor in good health; the cells came from an allogeneic mixed lymphocyte reaction. The rearrangement links TRBV4-2 to TRBJ1-4; TRBD1 might be the D (6 bases). This chain's CDR3 is CASSQDRGLGEKLFF. The DNA for the CDR3 is TGTGCCAGCAGCCAAGACAGGGGATTGGGTGAAAAACTGTTTTTT.